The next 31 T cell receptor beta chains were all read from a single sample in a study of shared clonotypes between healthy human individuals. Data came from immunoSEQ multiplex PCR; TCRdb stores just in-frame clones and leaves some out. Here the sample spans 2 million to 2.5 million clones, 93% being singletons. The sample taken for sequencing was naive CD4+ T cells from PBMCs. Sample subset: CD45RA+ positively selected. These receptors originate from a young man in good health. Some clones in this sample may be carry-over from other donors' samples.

The CDR3 coding sequence is TGCGCCAGCAGCTTAGGACAAGGGGGGTTGAACACTGAAGCTTTCTTT. It encodes CASSLGQGGLNTEAFF. The chain uses TRBV5-1 and TRBJ1-1; possibly TRBD1 for D (6 bases). CDR3 length: 16 residues. Germline V gene sequence: CDR1 SGHRS, CDR2 YFSETQ. Trimming pared 2 bases from V and 0 bases from J, leaving 14 bases between.

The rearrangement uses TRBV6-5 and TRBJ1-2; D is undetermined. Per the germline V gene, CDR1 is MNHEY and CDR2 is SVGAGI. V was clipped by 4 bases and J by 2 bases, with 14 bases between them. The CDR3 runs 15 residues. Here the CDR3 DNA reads TGTGCCAGCAGTTCCGTGGCCTCGGGGAACTATGGCTACACCTTC. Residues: CASSSVASGNYGYTF.

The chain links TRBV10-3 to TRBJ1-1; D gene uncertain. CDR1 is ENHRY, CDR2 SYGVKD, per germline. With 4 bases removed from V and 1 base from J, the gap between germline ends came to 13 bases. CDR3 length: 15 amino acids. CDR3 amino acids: CAISGGSRQNTEAFF. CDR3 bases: TGTGCCATCAGTGGGGGTAGCCGGCAGAACACTGAAGCTTTCTTT.

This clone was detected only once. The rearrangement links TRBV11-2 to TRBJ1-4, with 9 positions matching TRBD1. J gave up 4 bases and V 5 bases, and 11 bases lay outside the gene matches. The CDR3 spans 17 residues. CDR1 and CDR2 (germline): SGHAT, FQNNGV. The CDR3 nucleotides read TGTGCCAGCAGCCAGCAGGGACAGGGATCGGGTAATGAAAAACTGTTTTTT. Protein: CASSQQGQGSGNEKLFF.

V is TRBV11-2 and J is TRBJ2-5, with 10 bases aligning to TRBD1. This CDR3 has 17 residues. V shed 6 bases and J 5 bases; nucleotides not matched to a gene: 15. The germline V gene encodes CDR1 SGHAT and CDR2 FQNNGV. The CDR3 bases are TGTGCCAGCAGACCCGGTCGCGGGACAGGGGTAGGCGAGACCCAGTACTTC. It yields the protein CASRPGRGTGVGETQYF.

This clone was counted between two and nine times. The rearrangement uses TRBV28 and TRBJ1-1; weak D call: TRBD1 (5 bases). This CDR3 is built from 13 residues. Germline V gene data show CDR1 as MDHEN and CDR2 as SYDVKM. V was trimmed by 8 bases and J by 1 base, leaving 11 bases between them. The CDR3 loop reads CASRGNRNTEAFF. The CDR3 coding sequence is TGTGCCAGCCGGGGCAACAGGAACACTGAAGCTTTCTTT.

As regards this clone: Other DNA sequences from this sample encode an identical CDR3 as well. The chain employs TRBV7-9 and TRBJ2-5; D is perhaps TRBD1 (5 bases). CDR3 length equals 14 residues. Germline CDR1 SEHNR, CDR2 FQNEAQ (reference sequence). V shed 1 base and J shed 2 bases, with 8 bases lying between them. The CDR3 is CASSLVSGQETQYF. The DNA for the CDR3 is TGTGCCAGCAGCTTAGTGTCAGGGCAAGAGACCCAGTACTTC.

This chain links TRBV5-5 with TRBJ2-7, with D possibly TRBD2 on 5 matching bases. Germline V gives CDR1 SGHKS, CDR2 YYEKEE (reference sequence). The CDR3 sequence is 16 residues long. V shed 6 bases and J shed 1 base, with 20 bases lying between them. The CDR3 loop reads CASTDGGRVGSYEQYF. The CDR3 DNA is TGTGCCAGCACGGACGGTGGGCGGGTTGGATCCTACGAGCAGTACTTC.

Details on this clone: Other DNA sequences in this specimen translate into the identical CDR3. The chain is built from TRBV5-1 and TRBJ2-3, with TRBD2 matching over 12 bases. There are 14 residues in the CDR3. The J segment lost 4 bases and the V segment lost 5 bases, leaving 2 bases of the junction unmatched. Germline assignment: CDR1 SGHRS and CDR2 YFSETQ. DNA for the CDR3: TGCGCCAGCAGGCTAGCGGGAGGGCCAGATACGCAGTATTTT. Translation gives CASRLAGGPDTQYF.

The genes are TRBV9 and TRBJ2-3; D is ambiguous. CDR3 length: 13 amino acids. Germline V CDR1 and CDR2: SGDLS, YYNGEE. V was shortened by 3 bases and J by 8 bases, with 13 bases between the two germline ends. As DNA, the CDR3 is TGTGCCAGCAGCGACTACACTGGACGTACGCAGTATTTT. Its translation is CASSDYTGRTQYF.

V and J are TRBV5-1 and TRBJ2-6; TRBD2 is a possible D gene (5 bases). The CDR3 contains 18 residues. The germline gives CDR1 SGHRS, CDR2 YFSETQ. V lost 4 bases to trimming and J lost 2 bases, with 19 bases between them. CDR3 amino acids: CASSPRGGNEAGANVLTF. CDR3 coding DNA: TGCGCCAGCAGCCCTCGAGGAGGCAATGAAGCTGGGGCCAACGTCCTGACTTTC. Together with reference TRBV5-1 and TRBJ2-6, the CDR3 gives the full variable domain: KAGVTQTPRYLIKTRGQQVTLSCSPISGHRSVSWYQQTPGQGLQFLFEYFSETQRNKGNFPGRFSGRQFSNSRSEMNVSTLELGDSALYLCASSPRGGNEAGANVLTFGAGSRLTVL.

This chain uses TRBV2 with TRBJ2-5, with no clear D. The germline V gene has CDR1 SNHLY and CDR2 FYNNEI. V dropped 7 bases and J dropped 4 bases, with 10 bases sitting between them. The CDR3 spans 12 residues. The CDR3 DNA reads TGTGCCAGCACTGTAATCCGAGAGACCCAGTACTTC. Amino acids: CASTVIRETQYF. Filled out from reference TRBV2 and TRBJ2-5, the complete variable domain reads EPEVTQTPSHQVTQMGQEVILRCVPISNHLYFYWYRQILGQKVEFLVSFYNNEISEKSEIFDDQFSVERPDGSNFTLKIRSTKLEDSAMYFCASTVIRETQYFGPGTRLLVL.

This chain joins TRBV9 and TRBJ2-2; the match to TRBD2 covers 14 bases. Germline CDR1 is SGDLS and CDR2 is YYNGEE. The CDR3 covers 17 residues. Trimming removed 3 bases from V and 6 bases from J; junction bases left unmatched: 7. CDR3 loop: CASSGRTSGRWAGELFF. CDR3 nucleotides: TGTGCCAGCAGCGGACGGACTAGCGGGAGGTGGGCCGGGGAGCTGTTTTTT.

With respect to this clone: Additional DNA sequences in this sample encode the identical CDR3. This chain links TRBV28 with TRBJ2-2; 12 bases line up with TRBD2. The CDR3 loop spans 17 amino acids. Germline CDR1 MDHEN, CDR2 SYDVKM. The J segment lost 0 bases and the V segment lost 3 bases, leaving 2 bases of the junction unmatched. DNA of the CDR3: TGTGCCAGCAGTTTGGGACTAGCGGGCCCGAACACCGGGGAGCTGTTTTTT. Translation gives CASSLGLAGPNTGELFF.

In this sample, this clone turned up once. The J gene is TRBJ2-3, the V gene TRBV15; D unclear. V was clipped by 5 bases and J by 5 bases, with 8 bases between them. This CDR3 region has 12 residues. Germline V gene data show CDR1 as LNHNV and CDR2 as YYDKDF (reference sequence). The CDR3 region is CATSRREDTQYF. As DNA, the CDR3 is TGTGCCACCAGCCGCAGAGAAGATACGCAGTATTTT.

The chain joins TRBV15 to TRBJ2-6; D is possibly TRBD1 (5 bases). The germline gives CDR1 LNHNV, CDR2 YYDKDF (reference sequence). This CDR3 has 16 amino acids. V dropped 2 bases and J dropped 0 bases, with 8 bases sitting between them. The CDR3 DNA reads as TGTGCCACCAGCAGAAGACAGTCCTCTGGGGCCAACGTCCTGACTTTC. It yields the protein CATSRRQSSGANVLTF. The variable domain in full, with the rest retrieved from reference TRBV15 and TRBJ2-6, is DAMVIQNPRYQVTQFGKPVTLSCSQTLNHNVMYWYQQKSSQAPKLLFHYYDKDFNNEADTPDNFQSRRPNTSFCFLDIRSPGLGDTAMYLCATSRRQSSGANVLTFGAGSRLTVL.

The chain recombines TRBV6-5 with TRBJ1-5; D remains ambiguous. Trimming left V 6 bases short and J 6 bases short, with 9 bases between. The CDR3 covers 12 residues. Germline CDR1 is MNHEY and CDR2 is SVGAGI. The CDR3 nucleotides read TGTGCCAGCAGAACCTCCGGTCAGCCCCAGCATTTT. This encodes CASRTSGQPQHF.

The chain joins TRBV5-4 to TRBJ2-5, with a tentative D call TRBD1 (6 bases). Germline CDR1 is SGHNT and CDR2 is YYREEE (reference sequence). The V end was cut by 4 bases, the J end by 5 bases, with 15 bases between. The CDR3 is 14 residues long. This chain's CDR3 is CASSPTGHGETQYF. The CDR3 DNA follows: TGTGCCAGCAGCCCGACGGGACACGGGGAGACCCAGTACTTC.

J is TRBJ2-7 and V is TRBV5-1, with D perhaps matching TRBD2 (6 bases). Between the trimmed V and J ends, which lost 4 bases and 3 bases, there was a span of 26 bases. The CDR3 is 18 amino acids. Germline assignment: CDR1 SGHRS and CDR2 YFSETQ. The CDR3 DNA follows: TGCGCCAGCAGCCCACCTCCTTCGTGGGGGGTTAGACTCTACGAGCAGTACTTC. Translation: CASSPPPSWGVRLYEQYF.

CDR3 loop: CASSRDSGNQPQHF. CDR3 in DNA: TGCGCCAGCAGCCGGGACTCGGGGAATCAGCCCCAGCATTTT. The chain recombines TRBV5-1 with TRBJ1-5; D possibly corresponds to TRBD1 (5 bases). The CDR3 has 14 amino acids. V lost 4 bases to trimming and J lost 4 bases, with 12 bases between them. Germline CDR1 and CDR2: SGHRS and YFSETQ. The variable domain in full, with the rest retrieved from reference TRBV5-1 and TRBJ1-5, is KAGVTQTPRYLIKTRGQQVTLSCSPISGHRSVSWYQQTPGQGLQFLFEYFSETQRNKGNFPGRFSGRQFSNSRSEMNVSTLELGDSALYLCASSRDSGNQPQHFGDGTRLSIL.

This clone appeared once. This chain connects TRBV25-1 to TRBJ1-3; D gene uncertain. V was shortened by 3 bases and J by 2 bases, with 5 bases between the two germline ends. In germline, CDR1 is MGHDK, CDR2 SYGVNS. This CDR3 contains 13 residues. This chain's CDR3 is CASSDYTGNTIYF. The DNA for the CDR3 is TGTGCCAGCAGTGACTACACTGGAAACACCATATATTTT.

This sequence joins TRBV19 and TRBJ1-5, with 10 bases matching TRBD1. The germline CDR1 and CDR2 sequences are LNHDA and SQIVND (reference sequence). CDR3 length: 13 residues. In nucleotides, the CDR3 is TGTGCGAGCCGGGACAGGGGAATTCAGCCCCAGCATTTT. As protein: CASRDRGIQPQHF.

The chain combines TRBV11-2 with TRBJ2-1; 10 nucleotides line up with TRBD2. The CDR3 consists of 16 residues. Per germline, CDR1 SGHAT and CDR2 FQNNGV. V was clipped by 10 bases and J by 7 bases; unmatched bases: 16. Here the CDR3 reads CATSGGSSGSLNEQFF. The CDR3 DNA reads TGTGCCACCTCAGGGGGATCTAGCGGGAGCCTTAATGAGCAGTTCTTC.

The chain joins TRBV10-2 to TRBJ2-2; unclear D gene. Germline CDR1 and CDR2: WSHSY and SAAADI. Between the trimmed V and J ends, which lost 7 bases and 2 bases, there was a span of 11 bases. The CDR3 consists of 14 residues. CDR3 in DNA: TGCGCCAGCATTGAAAGGGAAAACACCGGGGAGCTGTTTTTT. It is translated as CASIERENTGELFF.

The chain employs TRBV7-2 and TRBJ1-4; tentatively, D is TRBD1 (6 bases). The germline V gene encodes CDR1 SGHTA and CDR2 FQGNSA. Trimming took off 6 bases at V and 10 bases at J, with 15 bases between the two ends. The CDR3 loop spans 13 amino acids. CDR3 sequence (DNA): TGTGCCAGCAGATTGCCGGGGGGCGGAAAACTGTTTTTT. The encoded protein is CASRLPGGGKLFF. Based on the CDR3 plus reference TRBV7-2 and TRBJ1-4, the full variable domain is GAGVSQSPSNKVTEKGKDVELRCDPISGHTALYWYRQSLGQGLEFLIYFQGNSAPDKSGLPSDRFSAERTGGSVSTLTIQRTQQEDSAVYLCASRLPGGGKLFFGSGTQLSVL.

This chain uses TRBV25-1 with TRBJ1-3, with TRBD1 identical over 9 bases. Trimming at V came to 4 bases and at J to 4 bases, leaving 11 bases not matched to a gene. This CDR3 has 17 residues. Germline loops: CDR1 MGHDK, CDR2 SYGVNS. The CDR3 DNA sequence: TGTGCCAGCAGTGCCACTCCCGGGACAGGGACGGGAAACACCATATATTTT. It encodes CASSATPGTGTGNTIYF.

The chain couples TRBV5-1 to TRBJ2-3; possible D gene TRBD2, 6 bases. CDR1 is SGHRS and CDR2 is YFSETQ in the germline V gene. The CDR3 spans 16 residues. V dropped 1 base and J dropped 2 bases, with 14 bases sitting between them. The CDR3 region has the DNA TGCGCCAGCAGCTTGATTAGCGGACTACACACAGATACGCAGTATTTT. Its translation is CASSLISGLHTDTQYF.

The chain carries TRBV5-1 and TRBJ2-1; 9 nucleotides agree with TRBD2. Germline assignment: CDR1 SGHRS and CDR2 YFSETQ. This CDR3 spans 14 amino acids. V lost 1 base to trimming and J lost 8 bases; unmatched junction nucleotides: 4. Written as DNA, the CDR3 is TGCGCCAGCAGCTTGTTTCAGCGGGAGGATGAGCAGTTCTTC. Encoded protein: CASSLFQREDEQFF.

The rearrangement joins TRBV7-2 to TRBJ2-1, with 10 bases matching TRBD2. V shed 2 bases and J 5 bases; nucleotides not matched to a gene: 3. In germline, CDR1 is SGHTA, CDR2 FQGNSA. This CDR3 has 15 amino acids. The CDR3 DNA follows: TGTGCCAGCAGCTTACTAGCGGGAGTACACAATGAGCAGTTCTTC. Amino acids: CASSLLAGVHNEQFF.

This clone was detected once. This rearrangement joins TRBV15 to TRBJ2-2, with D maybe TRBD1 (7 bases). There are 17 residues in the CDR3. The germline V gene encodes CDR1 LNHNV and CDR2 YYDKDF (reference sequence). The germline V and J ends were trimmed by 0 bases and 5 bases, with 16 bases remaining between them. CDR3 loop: CATSRDPPQGGTGELFF. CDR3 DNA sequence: TGTGCCACCAGCAGAGATCCTCCCCAGGGGGGTACCGGGGAGCTGTTTTTT.

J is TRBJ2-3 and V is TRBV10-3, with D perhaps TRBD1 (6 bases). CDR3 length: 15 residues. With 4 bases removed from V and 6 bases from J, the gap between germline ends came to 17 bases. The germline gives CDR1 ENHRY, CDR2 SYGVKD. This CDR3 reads CAISGPQGGHDTQYF. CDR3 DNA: TGTGCCATCAGTGGGCCACAGGGTGGGCATGATACGCAGTATTTT.